This TCR beta chain is from a study of T cell repertoires in ileal Crohn's disease. Study background: Surgery for a complication: stricturing in about 61%, penetrating in about 39%. From the surgical specimen's inflamed ileum, biopsies were taken as M0. General study findings and limits: High-frequency clones were more common in sorted CD8 than CD4 cells. Endoscopic recurrence occurred in every patient whose clonality exceeded 26.8%.

Deletions cut 6 bases from V and 4 bases from J, with 13 bases between. Germline CDR1 MNHEY, CDR2 SVGAGI. The CDR3 is made up of 13 amino acids. Clones were sequenced by immunoSEQ multiplex PCR, and TCRdb holds only the in-frame ones, with some missing. The sample holds roughly 600 clones, under 90% seen once. The time point: inflamed ileum from the surgical specimen. As concerns this clone: Its cognate antigen is unknown.

The chain combines TRBV6-5 with TRBJ2-7, with D possibly TRBD2 on 6 matching bases. Sequenced material: ileal tissue. The receptor's source is an adult with Crohn's disease. This chain's CDR3 is CASSSDAGYEQYF. The CDR3 DNA is TGTGCCAGCAGCTCAGACGCGGGATACGAGCAGTACTTC.